This entry lists 10 T cell receptor beta chains sequenced from one sample in a study of T-cell memory formation after mild COVID-19. TCRdb re-called the 5' RACE reads with MiXCR, one entry per CDR3 protein. The table lists about 600,000 distinct CDR3 sequences, roughly 20% of them singletons, with roughly 8.3% in the top ten. Material: PBMCs or a T cell subset sorted from them (not recorded which). Receptors originate from an adult woman who had mild COVID-19 (a few samples of this study predate the infection). Cell type and time point are not known.

This clonotype was counted a few times. J is TRBJ1-1 and V is TRBV7-6; D is possibly TRBD1 (5 bases). V was shortened by 1 base and J by 3 bases, with 15 bases between the two germline ends. Germline V gene sequence: CDR1 SGHVS, CDR2 FNYEAQ. The CDR3 sequence is 16 residues long. The CDR3 nucleotides are TGTGCCAGCAGCTTAGATTCCCGAGTGGGGCACACTGAAGCTTTCTTT. Its protein product is CASSLDSRVGHTEAFF.

This clonotype was counted once. The V gene is TRBV10-3, the J gene TRBJ1-2; D remains ambiguous. V gave up 4 bases and J gave up 5 bases, with 11 bases separating them. CDR1 and CDR2 (germline): ENHRY, SYGVKD. The CDR3 loop spans 13 amino acids. The CDR3 is CAISGTGSYGYTF. CDR3 DNA sequence: TGTGCCATCAGTGGTACGGGGTCGTATGGCTACACCTTC.

This clonotype has more than one count but fewer than ten. The chain couples TRBV7-3 to TRBJ2-2; D is unclear. The CDR3 totals 14 residues. Germline V gene data show CDR1 as SGHTA and CDR2 as FQGTGA. Trimming took 3 bases from V and 1 from J, leaving 6 bases between them. CDR3 loop: CASSFGENTGELFF. CDR3 DNA: TGTGCCAGCAGCTTTGGCGAGAACACCGGGGAGCTGTTTTTT.

The chain is built from TRBV5-1 and TRBJ2-7, with 9 bases fitting TRBD2. Germline values: CDR1 SGHRS, CDR2 YFSETQ. This CDR3 has 15 amino acids. After removal of 0 bases from V and 6 bases from J, the junction contained 7 bases not matched to a gene. CDR3 region: CASSLDVTSGIEQYF. The CDR3, as DNA: TGCGCCAGCAGCTTGGATGTGACTAGCGGTATCGAGCAGTACTTC. Combining the CDR3 with reference TRBV5-1 and TRBJ2-7 gives the whole variable domain KAGVTQTPRYLIKTRGQQVTLSCSPISGHRSVSWYQQTPGQGLQFLFEYFSETQRNKGNFPGRFSGRQFSNSRSEMNVSTLELGDSALYLCASSLDVTSGIEQYFGPGTRLTVT.

This clonotype came up a few times. The gene calls are TRBV20-1 and TRBJ2-1, with D hard to call. Germline-derived CDR1 and CDR2 are DFQATT and SNEGSKA (reference sequence). The CDR3 is made up of 11 amino acids. Deletions cut 3 bases from V and 7 bases from J, with 7 bases between. The CDR3, as DNA: TGCAGTGCTAGTCCATTAAATGAGCAGTTCTTC. This sequence encodes CSASPLNEQFF.

The CDR3 loop is CATSDLRKGNGYTF. The DNA for the CDR3 is TGTGCCACCAGTGATTTGCGAAAGGGGAATGGCTACACCTTC. This chain joins TRBV24-1 and TRBJ1-2, with a tentative D call TRBD1 (5 bases). The CDR3 has 14 amino acids. V lost 0 bases, J lost 6 bases, and 10 bases lay in between. Per the germline V gene, CDR1 is KGHDR and CDR2 is SFDVKD.

This sequence joins TRBV6-1 and TRBJ2-1; 7 bases agree with TRBD2. The CDR3 covers 14 residues. CDR1 and CDR2 (germline): MNHNS, SASEGT. The V and J ends lost 6 bases and 2 bases, in that order; junction bases with no gene match: 4. The CDR3 DNA is TGTGCCAGCAGGAGACTAGCCGCCTACAATGAGCAGTTCTTC. Its protein is CASRRLAAYNEQFF.

The chain combines TRBV11-3 with TRBJ2-5; 9 bases are shared with TRBD2. The CDR3 spans 14 residues. The germline gives CDR1 SGHNT, CDR2 YENEEA. V shed 4 bases, J shed 4 bases, and the junction held 4 bases outside the gene matches. The CDR3 region is CASSSGSGGETQYF. CDR3 sequence (DNA): TGTGCCAGCAGCTCCGGTAGCGGGGGAGAGACCCAGTACTTC.

The genes are TRBV7-8 and TRBJ1-1, with TRBD1 as a possible D gene (5 bases). V shed 1 base and J shed 5 bases, with 20 bases lying between them. Germline V lookup: CDR1 SGHVS, CDR2 FQNEAQ. This CDR3 contains 17 residues. The CDR3 nucleotides read TGTGCCAGCAGCTTAGGGCCGACAGAGAACTTTAGAACTGAAGCTTTCTTT. It encodes CASSLGPTENFRTEAFF.

This clonotype was counted at least ten times. The rearrangement uses TRBV15 and TRBJ2-3, with TRBD2 identical over 8 bases. J lost 6 bases, V lost 1 base, and 9 bases had no gene match. The CDR3 has 16 amino acids. Germline V gene sequence: CDR1 LNHNV, CDR2 YYDKDF (reference sequence). In nucleotides, the CDR3 is TGTGCCACCAGCAGAGGACTAGCGCGCTCAACGGATACGCAGTATTTT. It specifies CATSRGLARSTDTQYF.